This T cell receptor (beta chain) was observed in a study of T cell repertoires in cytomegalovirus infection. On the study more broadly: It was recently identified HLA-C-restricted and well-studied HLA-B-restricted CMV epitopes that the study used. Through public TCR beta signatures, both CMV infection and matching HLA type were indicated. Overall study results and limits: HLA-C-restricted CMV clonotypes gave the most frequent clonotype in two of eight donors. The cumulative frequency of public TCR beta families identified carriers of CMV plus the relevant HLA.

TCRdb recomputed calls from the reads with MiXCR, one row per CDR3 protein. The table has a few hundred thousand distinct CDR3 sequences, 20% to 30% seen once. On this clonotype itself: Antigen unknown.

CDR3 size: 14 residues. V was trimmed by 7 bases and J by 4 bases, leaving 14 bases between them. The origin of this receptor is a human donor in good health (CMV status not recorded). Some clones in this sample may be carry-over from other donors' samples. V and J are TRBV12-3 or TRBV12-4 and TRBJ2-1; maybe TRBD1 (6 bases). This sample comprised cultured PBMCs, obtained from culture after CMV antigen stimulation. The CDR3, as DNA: TGTGCCAGCACCACAGGGCTTTTTTACAATGAGCAGTTCTTC. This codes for CASTTGLFYNEQFF.